This passage covers 18 T cell receptor beta chains from one sample sequenced in a study of beta chain features in type 1 diabetes. What was sequenced were expressed TCRB transcripts, since all of the isolated RNA had been reverse transcribed. Libraries were prepared by immunoSEQ multiplex PCR; TCRdb keeps only in-frame clonotypes and omits some of them. Among under 400,000 clones listed, around 13% were seen once. The sequencing sample was made of central memory CD4+ T cells from blood. These receptors were taken from a man younger than 40 in good health.

This clone turned up a few times. The V and J genes are TRBV5-6 and TRBJ2-5, with TRBD2 matching 8 bases. Germline V lookup: CDR1 SGHDT, CDR2 YYEEEE. The CDR3 sequence is 14 residues long. The V gene end was trimmed by 1 base and the J gene end by 5 bases; junction bases not matched to a gene: 4. The CDR3: CASSLLAGTETQYF. DNA for the CDR3: TGTGCCAGCAGCTTGTTAGCGGGAACCGAGACCCAGTACTTC.

This clone showed up just a few times. This chain uses TRBV11-3 with TRBJ2-5; tentatively, D is TRBD2 (6 bases). V was cut by 0 bases and J by 2 bases, with 10 bases left in between. This CDR3 is 15 amino acids long. In germline, CDR1 is SGHNT, CDR2 YENEEA. The CDR3 sequence: CASSLDPGSQETQYF. Here the CDR3 DNA reads TGTGCCAGCAGCTTAGATCCCGGGAGTCAAGAGACCCAGTACTTC.

This clone was recorded a few times. The chain joins TRBV10-3 to TRBJ2-5, with 8 positions matching TRBD1. The CDR3 extends over 15 amino acids. The trim removed 6 bases at V and 1 base at J, leaving 7 bases unmatched. Germline assignment: CDR1 ENHRY and CDR2 SYGVKD. DNA for the CDR3: TGTGCCATCAGAAGTCCCGGGACAGGCCAAGAGACCCAGTACTTC. Translating it yields CAIRSPGTGQETQYF.

In its sample, this clone was seen a few times. The rearrangement links TRBV18 to TRBJ1-1; D remains ambiguous. Between the trimmed V and J ends, which lost 4 bases and 1 base, there was a span of 7 bases. This CDR3 is built from 13 residues. Germline loops: CDR1 KGHSH, CDR2 LQKENI. In nucleotides, the CDR3 is TGTGCCAGCTCACTCGGGAGGAACACTGAAGCTTTCTTT. Encoded protein: CASSLGRNTEAFF.

This rearrangement joins TRBV7-2 to TRBJ2-3; D is perhaps TRBD2 (5 bases). The germline V gene has CDR1 SGHTA and CDR2 FQGNSA. Trimming stripped 5 bases from V and 7 bases from J, with 16 bases between. CDR3 length: 14 residues. The chain's CDR3 is CASSPQRGRNTQYF. The CDR3 bases are TGTGCCAGCAGCCCGCAACGGGGTCGGAATACGCAGTATTTT.

V is TRBV6-1 and J is TRBJ2-2; D might be TRBD1 (6 bases). Germline values: CDR1 MNHNS, CDR2 SASEGT. The CDR3 length is 15 residues. V gave up 8 bases and J gave up 4 bases, with 17 bases separating them. The CDR3 sequence is CASATTTGFTGELFF. The CDR3 DNA reads TGTGCCAGCGCGACGACCACAGGGTTCACCGGGGAGCTGTTTTTT.

The V and J genes are TRBV7-2 and TRBJ1-1; 8 bases agree with TRBD1. The ends lost 3 bases at V and 3 bases at J; junction bases unmatched: 3. The CDR3 runs to 14 residues. The germline CDR1 and CDR2 sequences are SGHTA and FQGNSA. The CDR3 DNA follows: TGTGCCAGCAGCTTCGACAGGGGCGACACTGAAGCTTTCTTT. It is translated as CASSFDRGDTEAFF. The full variable domain, in which reference TRBV7-2 and TRBJ1-1 provide the parts outside the CDR3, is GAGVSQSPSNKVTEKGKDVELRCDPISGHTALYWYRQSLGQGLEFLIYFQGNSAPDKSGLPSDRFSAERTGGSVSTLTIQRTQQEDSAVYLCASSFDRGDTEAFFGQGTRLTVV.

This clone has just a few counts. The chain joins TRBV7-2 to TRBJ2-3; D gene uncertain. V lost 4 bases, J lost 1 base, and 12 bases lay in between. The CDR3 runs 15 residues. Germline assignment: CDR1 SGHTA and CDR2 FQGNSA. The CDR3 nucleotides are TGTGCCAGCAGCTACGATTATAGCCGCACAGATACGCAGTATTTT. It is translated as CASSYDYSRTDTQYF.

This clone was picked up a small number of times. The chain is built from TRBV29-1 and TRBJ1-1; D possibly corresponds to TRBD1 (6 bases). Trimming stripped 7 bases from V and 6 bases from J, with 15 bases between. Germline V CDR1 and CDR2: SQVTM, ANQGSEA. The CDR3 runs to 12 residues. The CDR3 here is CSATVQGSEAFF. Here the CDR3 DNA reads TGCAGCGCCACCGTTCAGGGGTCTGAAGCTTTCTTT.

This clone was counted a few times. V usage is TRBV6-5 and J usage is TRBJ2-1; the D call may be TRBD1 or TRBD2 (6 bases each). The CDR3 is made up of 14 amino acids. CDR1 is MNHEY and CDR2 is SVGAGI in the germline V gene. The ends were cut back, 5 bases at V and 8 bases at J, with 16 bases in the middle. In nucleotides, the CDR3 is TGTGCCAGCAGTACGACCTGGGGGGCCTATGAGCAGTTCTTC. Its protein is CASSTTWGAYEQFF.

The CDR3 region is CASSPVQGLLNTEAFF. The CDR3 region has the DNA TGTGCCAGCTCACCGGTACAGGGACTACTTAACACTGAAGCTTTCTTT. V and J are TRBV18 and TRBJ1-1; weak D call: TRBD1 (6 bases). V was cut by 3 bases and J by 2 bases, with 16 bases left in between. Germline V CDR1 and CDR2: KGHSH, LQKENI. The CDR3 loop spans 16 amino acids.

The chain uses TRBV5-1 and TRBJ1-1; TRBD1 matches 8 bases. The CDR3 is 13 amino acids. V was clipped by 5 bases and J by 1 base; unmatched bases: 1. The germline CDR1 and CDR2 sequences are SGHRS and YFSETQ. The CDR3 DNA reads as TGCGCCAGCAGTGGACAGGGGAACACTGAAGCTTTCTTT. As protein: CASSGQGNTEAFF. The full variable domain, completed using reference TRBV5-1 and TRBJ1-1, is KAGVTQTPRYLIKTRGQQVTLSCSPISGHRSVSWYQQTPGQGLQFLFEYFSETQRNKGNFPGRFSGRQFSNSRSEMNVSTLELGDSALYLCASSGQGNTEAFFGQGTRLTVV.

V gene TRBV5-1 combines with J gene TRBJ2-7; the D gene could be TRBD1 or TRBD2 (5 bases each). CDR1 and CDR2 from the germline V gene are SGHRS and YFSETQ. The CDR3 consists of 13 residues. Trimming removed 2 bases at V and 5 bases at J, with 11 bases between. CDR3 nucleotides: TGCGCCAGCAGCTTTCCCGGGGCAGACGAGCAGTACTTC. Protein: CASSFPGADEQYF.

The chain couples TRBV7-2 to TRBJ1-2; D is ambiguous. The CDR3 length is 14 residues. CDR1 SGHTA and CDR2 FQGNSA come from the germline V gene. V lost 2 bases and J lost 0, with 7 bases in between. CDR3 loop: CASSLRRSNYGYTF. CDR3 bases: TGTGCCAGCAGCTTAAGGCGCTCTAACTATGGCTACACCTTC.

There are a few counts of this clone. CDR3 sequence: CASSQETRVYTF. The DNA of the CDR3 is TGCGCCAGCAGCCAAGAGACGAGGGTCTACACCTTC. V gene TRBV4-1 combines with J gene TRBJ1-2, with D hard to call. Germline V lookup: CDR1 MGHRA, CDR2 YSYEKL. The ends were cut back, 0 bases at V and 10 bases at J, with 9 bases in the middle. This CDR3 has 12 amino acids.

This clone has only a few counts. Other DNA sequences in this specimen translate into the identical CDR3. The gene calls are TRBV11-2 and TRBJ1-2; D unresolved. The CDR3 contains 12 residues. The ends were cut back, 0 bases at V and 4 bases at J, with 3 bases in the middle. Germline assignment: CDR1 SGHAT and CDR2 FQNNGV. The CDR3 reads CASSLEGYGYTF. In DNA form, the CDR3 reads TGTGCCAGCAGCTTAGAGGGCTATGGCTACACCTTC.

The CDR3 DNA reads TGCGCCAGCAGTGGTCAGGGGGCATACGAGCAGTACTTC. Translating it yields CASSGQGAYEQYF. This chain links TRBV10-1 with TRBJ2-7, with 8 bases fitting TRBD1. The V gene end was trimmed by 4 bases and the J gene end by 4 bases; junction bases not matched to a gene: 3. This CDR3 has 13 amino acids. CDR1 is WNHNN and CDR2 is SYGVQD in the germline V gene (reference sequence).

This clone occurred a few times. V usage is TRBV29-1 and J usage is TRBJ2-3, with 9 positions matching TRBD2. Trimming cost V 4 bases and J 11 bases; bases outside gene matches: 16. This CDR3 contains 15 residues. Germline CDR1 SQVTM, CDR2 ANQGSEA. CDR3 DNA sequence: TGCAGCGTTGCAGGTGCTAGCGGGGTTTTAATGGGGCAGTATTTT. It yields the protein CSVAGASGVLMGQYF.